This T cell receptor beta chain was captured by sequencing in a study of blood T cell repertoires in COVID-19. Whole-study context: Sites in the United States, Italy and Spain provided acute and convalescent COVID-19 samples. The cDNA or gDNA used as material had been derived from T cells, B-cell-depleted T cells, or PBMCs.

As originally analysed: Amplification from reference gene primers served as the basis for estimated nucleated cell counts. Generated by immunoSEQ multiplex PCR, the TCRdb table keeps only in-frame clones and is missing some. V and J calls and clone size follow that table, whereas D and trimming were derived from the DNA. The sample holds 150,000 to 200,000 clones, roughly nine tenths seen once. Trimming cost V 1 base and J 1 base, with 7 bases left between them. The CDR3 runs 14 residues. Germline CDR1 SGHTA, CDR2 FQGNSA. The V call is TRBV7-2, the J call TRBJ2-5; TRBD2 might be the D (5 bases). The source of this sequence is a man aged 18 to 29 who had recovered from COVID-19. Sequencing used peripheral blood. In nucleotides, the CDR3 is TGTGCCAGCAGCTTAGAGGACTTCCAAGAGACCCAGTACTTC. It encodes CASSLEDFQETQYF. The full variable domain, completed using reference TRBV7-2 and TRBJ2-5, is GAGVSQSPSNKVTEKGKDVELRCDPISGHTALYWYRQSLGQGLEFLIYFQGNSAPDKSGLPSDRFSAERTGGSVSTLTIQRTQQEDSAVYLCASSLEDFQETQYFGPGTRLLVL.